This is a list of T cell receptor beta chains from one sample in a study of T cells in tumors after PD-1 blockade. Assay used: immunoSEQ multiplex PCR; TCRdb lists only in-frame clones, some missing. The data hold around 49,000 clones, with roughly 80% observed a single time. The material was PBMCs, obtained before anti-PD-1 treatment. These receptor sequences come from a human donor with basal cell carcinoma. Both conserved end residues are part of each CDR3. A D gene is named only where the DNA matches it firmly. Size is stated for part of the rows, as once, few or many counts, or as a class when the clone is expanded.

CDR3 protein: CASSGRGQGVRGYTF; CDR3 DNA: TGTGCCAGCAGCGGCAGGGGACAGGGGGTTCGGGGCTACACCTTC; clone size: .; D gene: TRBD1; J gene: TRBJ1-2; V gene: TRBV5-4
CDR3 protein: CAWSSQGGSPLHF; CDR3 DNA: TGTGCCTGGAGTAGCCAGGGTGGTTCACCCCTCCACTTT; clone size: .; D gene: .; J gene: TRBJ1-6; V gene: TRBV30
CDR3 protein: CASSLDPGAGGPWDNEQFF; CDR3 DNA: TGTGCCAGCAGCTTAGATCCGGGAGCGGGGGGGCCTTGGGACAATGAGCAGTTCTTC; clone size: .; D gene: TRBD2; J gene: TRBJ2-1; V gene: TRBV11-2
CDR3 protein: CASSSTSYNEQFF; CDR3 DNA: TGTGCCAGCAGCTCGACCTCCTACAATGAGCAGTTCTTC; clone size: .; D gene: .; J gene: TRBJ2-1; V gene: TRBV28
CDR3 protein: CASSPPGAEAFF; CDR3 DNA: TGTGCCAGCAGTCCTCCGGGGGCTGAAGCTTTCTTT; clone size: .; D gene: .; J gene: TRBJ1-1; V gene: TRBV2
CDR3 protein: CASSYVGPSSYNSPLHF; CDR3 DNA: TGTGCCAGCAGTTATGTGGGCCCTAGCTCCTATAATTCACCCCTCCACTTT; clone size: .; D gene: .; J gene: TRBJ1-6; V gene: TRBV6-2/TRBV6-3
CDR3 protein: CAISGFEGSAPGEQYF; CDR3 DNA: TGTGCCATCAGTGGCTTCGAAGGGTCTGCTCCGGGCGAGCAGTACTTC; clone size: .; D gene: .; J gene: TRBJ2-7; V gene: TRBV10-3
CDR3 protein: CASRSLRGPEAITNYGYTF; CDR3 DNA: TGTGCCAGCAGAAGCCTGAGGGGACCAGAAGCAATTACTAACTATGGCTACACCTTC; clone size: .; D gene: .; J gene: TRBJ1-2; V gene: TRBV27
CDR3 protein: CASSSGQGKNNEQFF; CDR3 DNA: TGCGCCAGCAGCTCCGGACAGGGGAAGAACAATGAGCAGTTCTTC; clone size: .; D gene: TRBD1; J gene: TRBJ2-1; V gene: TRBV5-1
CDR3 protein: CASSPPSGETQYF; CDR3 DNA: TGTGCCAGCTCACCACCGTCGGGAGAGACCCAGTACTTC; clone size: once; D gene: .; J gene: TRBJ2-5; V gene: TRBV18
CDR3 protein: CASSYDRVLYGYTF; CDR3 DNA: TGTGCCAGCAGCTATGACAGGGTCCTCTATGGCTACACCTTC; clone size: .; D gene: TRBD1; J gene: TRBJ1-2; V gene: TRBV5-4
CDR3 protein: CASSPGLGYEQYF; CDR3 DNA: TGCGCCAGCAGCCCGGGACTAGGGTACGAGCAGTACTTC; clone size: .; D gene: TRBD2; J gene: TRBJ2-7; V gene: TRBV5-1
CDR3 protein: CAISGGEGGRETQYF; CDR3 DNA: TGTGCCATCAGTGGGGGGGAGGGCGGAAGGGAGACCCAGTACTTC; clone size: .; D gene: TRBD2; J gene: TRBJ2-5; V gene: TRBV10-3
CDR3 protein: CAWSDRAGTNEKLFF; CDR3 DNA: TGTGCCTGGAGTGACCGCGCGGGAACTAATGAAAAACTGTTTTTT; clone size: .; D gene: .; J gene: TRBJ1-4; V gene: TRBV30
CDR3 protein: CASRGGTGSPLHF; CDR3 DNA: TGTGCCAGCCGAGGAGGGACGGGTTCACCCCTCCACTTT; clone size: few; D gene: .; J gene: TRBJ1-6; V gene: TRBV7-9
CDR3 protein: CSARKIEAFF; CDR3 DNA: TGCAGTGCAAGGAAGATTGAAGCTTTCTTT; clone size: once; D gene: .; J gene: TRBJ1-1; V gene: TRBV20-1
CDR3 protein: CASSQDRGFSTEAFF; CDR3 DNA: TGTGCCAGCAGTCAGGACAGGGGTTTTAGCACTGAAGCTTTCTTT; clone size: .; D gene: TRBD1; J gene: TRBJ1-1; V gene: TRBV6-5
CDR3 protein: CASSPTDRRSSYEQYF; CDR3 DNA: TGTGCCAGTAGTCCCACGGACAGGAGGTCCTCTTACGAGCAGTACTTC; clone size: .; D gene: TRBD1; J gene: TRBJ2-7; V gene: TRBV19
CDR3 protein: CASSLGGGKLFF; CDR3 DNA: TGCGCCAGCAGCTTGGGGGGTGGAAAACTGTTTTTT; clone size: .; D gene: .; J gene: TRBJ1-4; V gene: TRBV5-1
CDR3 protein: CASSSQGSGLVEKLFF; CDR3 DNA: TGTGCCAGCAGTTCCCAGGGTAGCGGTCTGGTTGAAAAACTGTTTTTT; clone size: .; D gene: .; J gene: TRBJ1-4; V gene: TRBV28
CDR3 protein: CASSHRTFSNSPLHF; CDR3 DNA: TGTGCCAGCAGCCACCGGACATTCAGTAATTCACCCCTCCACTTT; clone size: .; D gene: .; J gene: TRBJ1-6; V gene: TRBV3-1/TRBV3-2
CDR3 protein: CASSLSRGWVYSNQPQHF; CDR3 DNA: TGTGCCAGCAGTTTATCCCGGGGTTGGGTTTATAGCAATCAGCCCCAGCATTTT; clone size: .; D gene: .; J gene: TRBJ1-5; V gene: TRBV27
CDR3 protein: CASSITSGGTRQETQYF; CDR3 DNA: TGTGCCAGTAGTATAACTAGCGGGGGGACCCGACAAGAGACCCAGTACTTC; clone size: .; D gene: TRBD2; J gene: TRBJ2-5; V gene: TRBV19
CDR3 protein: CAWGANVLTF; CDR3 DNA: TGTGCCTGGGGGGCCAACGTCCTGACTTTC; clone size: .; D gene: .; J gene: TRBJ2-6; V gene: TRBV30
CDR3 protein: CASSPRTGAFGGGEQYF; CDR3 DNA: TGCGCCAGCAGCCCGCGGACAGGGGCTTTCGGGGGAGGAGAGCAGTACTTC; clone size: .; D gene: TRBD1; J gene: TRBJ2-7; V gene: TRBV5-1
CDR3 protein: CASSLVSSGEETQYF; CDR3 DNA: TGCGCCAGCAGCTTGGTGTCTAGCGGAGAAGAGACCCAGTACTTC; clone size: .; D gene: TRBD2; J gene: TRBJ2-5; V gene: TRBV5-1
CDR3 protein: CARSLQGDYEKLFF; CDR3 DNA: TGTGCCAGAAGCTTGCAGGGGGATTATGAAAAACTGTTTTTT; clone size: .; D gene: TRBD1; J gene: TRBJ1-4; V gene: TRBV5-3
CDR3 protein: CSASKPGGYNSPLHF; CDR3 DNA: TGCAGTGCTAGTAAGCCAGGGGGGTATAATTCACCCCTCCACTTT; clone size: .; D gene: TRBD1; J gene: TRBJ1-6; V gene: TRBV20-1
CDR3 protein: CAISQTSGGISDTQYF; CDR3 DNA: TGTGCCATCAGTCAGACTAGCGGGGGGATTTCAGATACGCAGTATTTT; clone size: .; D gene: TRBD2; J gene: TRBJ2-3; V gene: TRBV10-3
CDR3 protein: CASSLAGAGAPDTQYF; CDR3 DNA: TGTGCCAGCAGCTTAGCGGGAGCGGGGGCACCGGATACGCAGTATTTT; clone size: .; D gene: TRBD2; J gene: TRBJ2-3; V gene: TRBV7-2
CDR3 protein: CASSRDREAQHF; CDR3 DNA: TGTGCCAGCAGCAGAGACCGGGAAGCCCAGCATTTT; clone size: once; D gene: .; J gene: TRBJ1-5; V gene: TRBV5-6
CDR3 protein: CASSVGSGEETQYF; CDR3 DNA: TGTGCCAGCAGCGTAGGGAGTGGGGAAGAGACCCAGTACTTC; clone size: .; D gene: .; J gene: TRBJ2-5; V gene: TRBV9
CDR3 protein: CASSRIGGRSNEAFF; CDR3 DNA: TGCGCCAGCAGCCGAATCGGGGGCAGGTCCAATGAAGCTTTCTTT; clone size: .; D gene: .; J gene: TRBJ1-1; V gene: TRBV4-1
CDR3 protein: CASSQNGGGAGELFF; CDR3 DNA: TGCGCCAGCAGCCAAAATGGCGGGGGGGCCGGGGAGCTGTTTTTT; clone size: .; D gene: TRBD2; J gene: TRBJ2-2; V gene: TRBV4-1
CDR3 protein: CATTTSGGFYSYNEQFF; CDR3 DNA: TGTGCCACCACGACTAGCGGGGGGTTCTACTCCTACAATGAGCAGTTCTTC; clone size: .; D gene: TRBD2; J gene: TRBJ2-1; V gene: TRBV28
CDR3 protein: CASSLGGLNTEAFF; CDR3 DNA: TGTGCCAGCAGCTTAGGGGGACTAAACACTGAAGCTTTCTTT; clone size: .; D gene: .; J gene: TRBJ1-1; V gene: TRBV11-1
CDR3 protein: CASSYSLGLAGYEQYF; CDR3 DNA: TGTGCCAGCAGTTACTCCCTTGGACTAGCGGGCTACGAGCAGTACTTC; clone size: .; D gene: TRBD2; J gene: TRBJ2-7; V gene: TRBV6-5
CDR3 protein: CASSLGGGNDYGYTF; CDR3 DNA: TGTGCCAGCAGCTTAGGAGGGGGCAATGACTATGGCTACACCTTC; clone size: .; D gene: TRBD1; J gene: TRBJ1-2; V gene: TRBV7-8
CDR3 protein: CVWELGEKLFF; CDR3 DNA: TGTGTCTGGGAGCTAGGCGAAAAACTGTTTTTT; clone size: .; D gene: .; J gene: TRBJ1-4; V gene: TRBV30
CDR3 protein: CASSSIDRVSSYEQYF; CDR3 DNA: TGTGCCAGCAGCTCCATCGACAGGGTCAGCTCCTACGAGCAGTACTTC; clone size: .; D gene: TRBD1; J gene: TRBJ2-7; V gene: TRBV5-4
CDR3 protein: CAREVSGNTIYF; CDR3 DNA: TGTGCCAGAGAGGTCTCTGGAAACACCATATATTTT; clone size: .; D gene: .; J gene: TRBJ1-3; V gene: TRBV2
CDR3 protein: CASSPGDNEQFF; CDR3 DNA: TGTGCCAGCAGCCCGGGGGACAATGAGCAGTTCTTC; clone size: .; D gene: .; J gene: TRBJ2-1; V gene: TRBV3-1/TRBV3-2
CDR3 protein: CASSSGRQNSGANVLTF; CDR3 DNA: TGCGCCAGCAGCTCCGGGAGGCAAAACTCTGGGGCCAACGTCCTGACTTTC; clone size: .; D gene: TRBD2; J gene: TRBJ2-6; V gene: TRBV5-1
CDR3 protein: CAWSDTEAFF; CDR3 DNA: TGTGCCTGGAGTGACACTGAAGCTTTCTTT; clone size: .; D gene: .; J gene: TRBJ1-1; V gene: TRBV30
CDR3 protein: CASSSRDSGSGNTIYF; CDR3 DNA: TGTGCCAGCAGCTCCCGGGACAGTGGCTCTGGAAACACCATATATTTT; clone size: .; D gene: TRBD1; J gene: TRBJ1-3; V gene: TRBV7-2
CDR3 protein: CASSLTGSNYGYTF; CDR3 DNA: TGTGCCAGCAGCTTGACAGGGTCTAACTATGGCTACACCTTC; clone size: .; D gene: .; J gene: TRBJ1-2; V gene: TRBV5-8
CDR3 protein: CASSPGEGYGYTF; CDR3 DNA: TGTGCCAGTAGTCCCGGGGAGGGCTATGGCTACACCTTC; clone size: .; D gene: .; J gene: TRBJ1-2; V gene: TRBV19
CDR3 protein: CASSSRDYDEQYF; CDR3 DNA: TGTGCCAGCAGCTCCCGGGACTACGACGAGCAGTACTTC; clone size: .; D gene: TRBD2; J gene: TRBJ2-7; V gene: TRBV9
CDR3 protein: CASTPGGQGYEQYF; CDR3 DNA: TGTGCCAGCACCCCGGGGGGCCAGGGCTACGAGCAGTACTTC; clone size: .; D gene: .; J gene: TRBJ2-7; V gene: TRBV28
CDR3 protein: CASSLQGYEQYF; CDR3 DNA: TGCGCCAGCAGCTTACAGGGCTACGAGCAGTACTTC; clone size: .; D gene: .; J gene: TRBJ2-7; V gene: TRBV5-1
CDR3 protein: CASSRGLAGGLVADTQYF; CDR3 DNA: TGTGCCAGCAGCCGAGGACTAGCGGGGGGGCTCGTGGCAGATACGCAGTATTTT; clone size: .; D gene: TRBD2; J gene: TRBJ2-3; V gene: TRBV7-9
CDR3 protein: CATSDLKGSTSGYTF; CDR3 DNA: TGTGCCACCAGTGATTTGAAGGGGAGTACGAGCGGCTACACCTTC; clone size: .; D gene: .; J gene: TRBJ1-2; V gene: TRBV24-1
CDR3 protein: CASSFQDHGGKETQYF; CDR3 DNA: TGTGCCAGCAGCTTTCAAGACCACGGGGGGAAGGAGACCCAGTACTTC; clone size: .; D gene: TRBD2; J gene: TRBJ2-5; V gene: TRBV7-2
CDR3 protein: CASSNMQKYGYTF; CDR3 DNA: TGTGCCAGCAGCAACATGCAGAAATATGGCTACACCTTC; clone size: .; D gene: .; J gene: TRBJ1-2; V gene: TRBV6-5